This T cell receptor beta chain was sequenced for a study of cytomegalovirus exposure and HLA in healthy donors (dated by TCRdb to between 2016 and 2019). The study in broad terms: In an earlier analysis of roughly 500 of the donors, about 260 Gb of sequence data and 90 million to 120 million unique TCR beta sequences from 150 million to 200 million T cells were reported. Rather than drawing on any new phenotypic data, the later analysis identified candidate immune exposures from TCR beta sequences and the way those sequences occurred across donors. Every repertoire in the discovery cohort had been generated on one and the same sequencing platform. Of the roughly 390 genotyped donors, approximately 83% fell in the genetic ancestry cluster associated with self-reported Caucasian donors. Among some 410 genotyped donors of the cohort, an average of about 240,000 unique TCR beta nucleotide sequences were sequenced per donor, roughly a sixth of them non-productive. An earlier analysis of 587 of the donors applied high-throughput TCR beta sequencing to assess whether each TCR beta V gene segment acted as functional or pseudogenic. In a later genetic analysis, genome-wide SNP genotypes for about three fifths of the roughly 670 donors were used, and that subset was treated as a discovery cohort. An early release covering 550 to 650 HLA-typed donors comprised about 320 gigabases of sequencing data and approximately 85 million unique TCR sequences. Typing coverage differed by locus: A, B, C, DRB1 and DQB1 were typed in roughly 620-640 donors, DQA1 in 522, DPA1 in some 600, and DPB1 in just under 480. HLA typing covered class I and class II loci at four-digit resolution. In addition to the first cohort of about 650 subjects, a separate validation cohort of around 110 different subjects was used. The study aimed to test whether cataloging public T cell receptors could reveal signatures of past pathogen exposure. High-throughput TCR immunosequencing, statistical association of individual TCRs with disease status, and machine learning were combined to predict cytomegalovirus infection status. Alongside the repertoire data, information on donor age, sex, ethnicity and CMV serostatus was compiled. Several DR-DQ haplotypes were handled as single units for association and clustering, since linkage in the cohort was strong. The study profiled the T cell repertoires of some 610 subjects by immunosequencing and related them to cytomegalovirus serostatus. In a later analysis, previously published TCR beta repertoires from fewer than 750 donors were re-analyzed and high-resolution HLA genotyping was added so that TCR occurrence patterns could be studied.

The germline V end is reduced by 0 bases and the J end by 0 bases; junction bases left unmatched: 9. For CDR1 and CDR2, the germline V gene lists MGHRA and YSYEKL. The CDR3, cysteine through phenylalanine, is 18 amino acids long. Solely the CDR3 DNA is kept, with 54 bases framed from the first base. In total, 500 to 700 healthy bone marrow donors made up the cohort. At the time of sampling, every cohort member was nominally healthy, though immune exposures that went unrecorded were likely present. The donor tested CMV seropositive, placing the donor among the approximately 290 seropositive members of the cohort. Each donor provided a peripheral blood sample, and peripheral blood mononuclear cells were used for TCR beta sequencing. The Qiagen DNeasy Blood Extraction Kit was used to extract genomic DNA from the blood cell samples. Library method: the immunoSEQ multiplex PCR assay. For the multiplex PCR, a mixture combining 60 forward primers for TCR Vbeta segments and 13 reverse primers for TCR Jbeta segments was used. A multiplex PCR assay on genomic DNA amplified the CDR3 region of rearranged TCR beta genes. The amplified TCR beta libraries were sequenced on the Illumina HiSeq System as 87-base-pair reads. Concerning the study's data processing: A later analysis tallied 75 million to 95 million unique TCR beta chains across the approximately 670 repertoires, and around 10 million of those chains were shared by two or more donors. Raw reads were error-corrected and collapsed into unique sequences by a nearest-neighbor algorithm in which closely related sequences were merged to remove PCR and sequencing errors. CDR3 sequences were aligned to IMGT reference sequences to assign V, D and J gene segments. For a sequence to be retained, a match of at least six nucleotides was required to both a V gene segment and a J gene segment. Rearrangements were called productive when the CDR3 lacked stop codons and stayed in frame with V and J; all others were non-productive. Following IMGT convention, CDR3 was defined as the stretch from the second conserved V-encoded cysteine to the conserved J-encoded phenylalanine. The earlier analysis of some 550 of the donors excluded any sequence lacking an unambiguous match to a single V gene segment. An earlier analysis of 550 to 650 of the donors classified V segments as functional when productive rearrangements were above 56.7% and as segregating when the standard deviation between donors was above 5%. To diagnose cytomegalovirus status from the catalog of TCR beta chain sequences, a statistical classification framework was built. V and J gene assignment, in a later analysis, came from comparing TCR nucleotide sequences with IMGT/GENE-DB human TR gene sequences. In a later analysis, CDR3 sequences and most-parsimonious VDJ recombination scenarios were assigned using the TCRdist pipeline. In a later analysis, each TCR beta chain was defined by its CDR3 amino acid sequence together with its V-gene family, and reads lacking a unique V-gene family were excluded. In a later analysis, 450 to 600 highly shared, low-generation-probability nucleotide sequences were removed to address suspected cross-contamination and a sequencing artifact. In a later analysis, a clonal expansion index was calculated for each public chain from normalized within-repertoire ranks of inferred template counts. A later analysis computed generation probabilities with a VDJ recombination model fitted to out-of-frame rearrangements, and checked the results against IGoR. Hypergeometric tests were used in a later analysis to score TCR-TCR, TCR-HLA and TCR-CMV co-occurrence, with a repertoire-size bias correction applied to the TCR pairs. In a later analysis, false discovery rates were estimated by permuting HLA or CMV assignments 20 times. In a later analysis, co-occurring TCRs were grouped using DBSCAN, and TCRdist sequence similarity was added for clustering within HLA-allele-positive subsets. Co-occurrence clustering excluded repertoires with fewer than 30,000 or more than 120,000 public chains, plus five with anomalous nucleotide sharing. What TCRdb holds here is the immuneACCESS table cut down to in-frame rearrangements. Part of the clones is not present; checked against another copy, under half of the missing clones reflect an unresolved V gene, and the others are unexplained. For V, J and clone size, that table is used; D and trimming come from the DNA. Recorded for this sample are around 62,000 clones; approximately 75% of them occurred a single time. In total, the top ten clones hold about 8.2% of the sample.

Here is what the overall study found, with its caveats: Immune exposure information for the cohort was limited to CMV serostatus. Most TCR sequences were observed very rarely across donors, whereas some public TCRs were present in many individuals. An earlier analysis of roughly 570 of the donors showed that most TCR beta V segments appeared in productive rearrangements either about 87% or about 30% of the time, which broadly matched IMGT annotations. In a later analysis, several top co-occurrence clusters were reported to appear linked to parvovirus B19, influenza, CMV and Epstein-Barr virus. When HLA alleles, especially DR and DQ, strongly co-occurred, TCR associations were difficult to assign to individual alleles. About 17 rarely observed V segments, including chromosome 9 orphons, were excluded from the earlier analysis of some 590 of the donors because counts were too low. In a later analysis, over 15,000 TCR beta sequences were associated with specific HLA alleles at a false discovery rate of 0.05. A later analysis found that TCR association rates varied across HLA loci, with DRB1 alleles showing the most associated TCRs and HLA-C alleles the fewest. According to a later analysis, most CMV-associated TCR beta chains appeared to be HLA-restricted, and the HLA associations seemed to be driven largely by CMV exposure. A total of some 180 TCR beta chains were listed by the study as associated with cytomegalovirus. It was suggested by the authors that the approach could potentially be generalized to other disease states and immunological phenotypes. In this cohort, only TCR beta chains were sequenced, and detectable features were limited by the absence of alpha or paired-chain data. Linkage disequilibrium might explain the correlated functional status among segregating V segments, but an unknown experimental factor could not be excluded. A later analysis found that HLA-associated TCR beta chains were more clonally expanded and had lower generation probabilities than equally common non-associated chains. Because HLA typing was missing for some donors at each locus, association tests included only the typed subset. Compared with the 666-donor mean, donors in an Asian-associated ancestry cluster had fewer N-insertions in productive TCRs, according to a later genetic analysis. V-gene and J-gene trimming of TCR beta chains was associated with a missense DCLRE1C variant in a later genetic analysis, and the association was replicated in an independent cohort. A further reported finding was that TCR beta sequences accurately predicted the HLA-A and HLA-B alleles for most subjects in the first cohort. Some IMGT-functional V segments, including TRBV6-2 and TRBV6-3, could not be told apart with the 87-base-pair reads, so those segments were excluded. In both the original and validation cohorts, the classifier was reported to diagnose cytomegalovirus status with high specificity and sensitivity. Presence/absence analyses assumed roughly uniform sequencing depth across donors, an assumption that may not hold. A cluster of highly shared sequence variants was judged likely to represent a technical artifact of the sequencing pipeline. A few of the identified cytomegalovirus-associated TCR beta chains were confirmed in vitro to be specific for cytomegalovirus antigens.

About this clone itself: No antigen is known for it. Nothing much larger sits one base from this clone, and base qualities are not available.

The chain is assembled from TRBV4-1 and TRBJ1-2, with TRBD1 identical over 8 junction bases. The sequenced material came from PBMCs. This receptor was identified in a man aged 60-69 years in good health and CMV-seropositive. The CDR3 corresponds to CASSQDNIRTGSNYGYTF. At the DNA level, the sequence is TGCGCCAGCAGCCAAGATAATATTCGGACAGGGTCTAACTATGGCTACACCTTC.